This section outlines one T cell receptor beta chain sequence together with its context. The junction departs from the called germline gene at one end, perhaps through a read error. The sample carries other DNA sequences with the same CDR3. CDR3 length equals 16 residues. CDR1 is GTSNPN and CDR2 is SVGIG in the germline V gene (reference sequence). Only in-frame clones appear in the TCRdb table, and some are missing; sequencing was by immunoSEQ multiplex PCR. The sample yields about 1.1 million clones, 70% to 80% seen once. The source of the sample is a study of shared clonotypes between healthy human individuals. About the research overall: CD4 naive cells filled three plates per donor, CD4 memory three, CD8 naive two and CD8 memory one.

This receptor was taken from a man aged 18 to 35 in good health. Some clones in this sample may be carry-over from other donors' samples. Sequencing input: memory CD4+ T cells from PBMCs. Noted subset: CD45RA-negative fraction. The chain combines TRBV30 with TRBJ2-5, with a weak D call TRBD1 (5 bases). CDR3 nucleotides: TGTGCCTGGAAAAGGGGCGAACAGCTAGGCCAAGAGACCCAGCACTTC. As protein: CAWKRGEQLGQETQHF. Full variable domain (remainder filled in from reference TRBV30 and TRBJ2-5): SQTIHQWPATLVQPVGSPLSLECTVEGTSNPNLYWYRQAAGRGLQLLFYSVGIGQISSEVPQNLSASRPQDRQFILSSKKLLLSDSGFYLCAWKRGEQLGQETQHFGPGTRLLVL.